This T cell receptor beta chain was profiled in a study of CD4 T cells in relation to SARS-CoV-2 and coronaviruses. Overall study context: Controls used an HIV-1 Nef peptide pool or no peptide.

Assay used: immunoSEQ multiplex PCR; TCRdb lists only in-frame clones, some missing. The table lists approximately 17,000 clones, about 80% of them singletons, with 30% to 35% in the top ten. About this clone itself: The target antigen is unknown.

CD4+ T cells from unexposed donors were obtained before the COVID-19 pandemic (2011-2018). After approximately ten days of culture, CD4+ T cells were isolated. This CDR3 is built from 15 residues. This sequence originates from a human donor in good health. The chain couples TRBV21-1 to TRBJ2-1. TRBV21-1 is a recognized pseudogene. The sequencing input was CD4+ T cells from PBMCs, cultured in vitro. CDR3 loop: CASSKQPITYNEQFF. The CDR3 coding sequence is TGTGCCAGCAGCAAACAACCCATTACCTACAATGAGCAGTTCTTC.